These 14 T cell receptor beta chains came from one sample sequenced in a study of tumour-infiltrating T cells in Burkitt lymphoma (dated by TCRdb to 2019 to 2021). Libraries came from the immunoSEQ multiplex PCR assay. The source is immuneACCESS, and TCRdb retained only in-frame sequences with V and J called. Part of the clones is not carried over; for the studies checked, unresolved V genes explain less than half of this, and the remainder is unexplained. The sample table lists some 4,000 clones, 11% to 15% of them with a count of one. Over 20% of the sample is in the top ten clones. Sequencing input: tumor tissue. The receptors here all came from a human donor with Burkitt lymphoma.

This clone appeared a few times. V usage is TRBV1 and J usage is TRBJ1-1. TRBV1 is described as a pseudogene. The CDR3 has 17 residues. The CDR3 sequence: CTSSQDSGGAANTEAFF. DNA for the CDR3: TGCACCAGCAGCCAAGATAGCGGCGGGGCCGCGAACACTGAAGCTTTCTTT.

This clone appeared a few times. J is TRBJ2-3 and V is TRBV29-1; tentatively, D is TRBD2 (6 bases). Between the trimmed V and J ends, which lost 7 bases and 4 bases, there was a span of 12 bases. CDR1 and CDR2 from the germline V gene are SQVTM and ANQGSEA. The CDR3 covers 12 residues. The CDR3 region is CSAIRGSDTQYF. The CDR3 region has the DNA TGCAGCGCAATTCGGGGGTCAGATACGCAGTATTTT.

The chain carries TRBV5-6 and TRBJ2-6; 10 nucleotides align to TRBD1. V lost 4 bases and J lost 3; bases outside the gene matches: 7. The CDR3 is made up of 17 amino acids. Germline V gives CDR1 SGHDT, CDR2 YYEEEE. CDR3 sequence (DNA): TGTGCCAGCAGCGACGGGACAGGGGTTGGTGGGGCCAACGTCCTGACTTTC. It specifies CASSDGTGVGGANVLTF.

This clone was seen a few times. This sequence joins TRBV6-1 and TRBJ2-7; 11 bases map to TRBD2. The CDR3 extends over 15 amino acids. V gave up 5 bases and J gave up 5 bases; unmatched junction bases: 8. Germline CDR1 MNHNS, CDR2 SASEGT. CDR3 protein: CASSSLAGGEDEQYF. In nucleotides, the CDR3 is TGTGCCAGCAGTTCCCTAGCGGGAGGCGAGGACGAGCAGTACTTC.

As regards this clone: At one boundary the junction diverges from the germline segment, which might be a read error. The rearrangement uses TRBV5-1 and TRBJ2-5, with D possibly matching TRBD2 (6 bases). In germline, CDR1 is SGHRS, CDR2 YFSETQ. This CDR3 has 13 residues. Here the CDR3 DNA reads TGTGCCAGCCAGCGGGCAAGCCAAGAGACCCAGTACTTC. Amino acid sequence: CASQRASQETQYF.

The count of this clone is one. This chain connects TRBV18 to TRBJ2-5; 11 positions match TRBD2. The germline CDR1 and CDR2 sequences are KGHSH and LQKENI. The CDR3 runs to 16 residues. J gave up 5 bases and V 1 base, and 6 bases lay outside the gene matches. The CDR3 is CASSPLASGRLETQYF. The CDR3 region has the DNA TGTGCCAGCTCACCACTGGCTAGCGGGAGGCTCGAGACCCAGTACTTC.

V and J are TRBV5-1 and TRBJ2-1, with 10 bases matching TRBD2. Looked up from germline, CDR1 is SGHRS and CDR2 is YFSETQ. There are 16 residues in the CDR3. With V trimmed by 0 bases and J by 0 bases, 0 bases remained unmatched. The CDR3 nucleotides are TGCGCCAGCAGCTTGGCTAGCGGGAGCTCCTACAATGAGCAGTTCTTC. This translates into CASSLASGSSYNEQFF.

In this sample, this clone turned up a few times. V gene TRBV27 combines with J gene TRBJ1-5; D gene uncertain. Trimming cost V 1 base and J 0 bases, with 13 bases left between them. Germline V gene lookup returns CDR1 MNHEY and CDR2 SMNVEV (reference sequence). The CDR3 runs 17 residues. As DNA, the CDR3 is TGTGCCAGCAGTTTATTGTCGGGCGCTTTTAGCAATCAGCCCCAGCATTTT. Its translation is CASSLLSGAFSNQPQHF.

This clone was seen a few times. This chain joins TRBV7-8 and TRBJ2-3, with 7 positions matching TRBD2. The CDR3 has 16 amino acids. Germline lookup yields CDR1 SGHVS and CDR2 FQNEAQ. The junction had 14 bases not matched to a gene; V was cut back by 5 bases and J by 6 bases. The CDR3 region is CASSLGRVIGRDTQYF. The CDR3 DNA is TGTGCCAGCAGCCTAGGGAGGGTTATCGGGCGTGATACGCAGTATTTT.

This chain uses TRBV5-4 with TRBJ2-7; TRBD1 agrees at 7 bases. The CDR3 extends over 15 amino acids. With 5 bases clipped from V and 4 bases from J, the junction kept 12 bases outside the gene matches. The V gene's germline CDR1 is SGHNT and CDR2 YYREEE (reference sequence). CDR3 bases: TGTGCCAGCAGTTATTCGGACAGGTCGAGGTACGAGCAGTACTTC. Protein sequence: CASSYSDRSRYEQYF.

The V call is TRBV10-3, the J call TRBJ1-1; D is uncertain. V lost 2 bases and J 5 bases, leaving 12 bases between the germline ends. The CDR3 contains 14 residues. CDR1 is ENHRY, CDR2 SYGVKD, per germline. CDR3 region: CAISEPPGETEAFF. DNA for the CDR3: TGTGCCATCAGTGAGCCCCCAGGAGAGACTGAAGCTTTCTTT.

The rearrangement links TRBV7-9 to TRBJ2-3; TRBD2 might be the D (7 bases). V lost 8 bases and J 2 bases, leaving 14 bases between the germline ends. The CDR3 is 14 amino acids. Germline-derived CDR1 and CDR2 are SEHNR and FQNEAQ (reference sequence). The CDR3 region is CASWGGALTDTQYF. The CDR3 DNA reads TGTGCCAGCTGGGGGGGGGCCCTCACAGATACGCAGTATTTT.

This chain links TRBV7-2 with TRBJ1-1; D not resolved. This CDR3 has 15 amino acids. Germline values: CDR1 SGHTA, CDR2 FQGNSA. The V end was cut by 5 bases, the J end by 4 bases, with 17 bases between. Here the CDR3 reads CASSPHPKLGTEAFF. The CDR3 bases are TGTGCCAGCAGCCCCCATCCTAAACTCGGCACTGAAGCTTTCTTT.

The genes are TRBV9 and TRBJ1-4; D unresolved. Germline lookup yields CDR1 SGDLS and CDR2 YYNGEE. Trimming took 3 bases from V and 0 from J, leaving 6 bases between them. This CDR3 comprises 14 residues. CDR3 residues: CASSASATNEKLFF. Here the CDR3 DNA reads TGTGCCAGCAGCGCGTCCGCAACTAATGAAAAACTGTTTTTT.